This T cell receptor (beta chain) emerged from a study of glioma-infiltrating T cells (dated by TCRdb to between 2015 and 2016). Context from the whole study: Low-grade gliomas were represented by WHO grade II oligodendrogliomas or astrocytomas, and glioblastomas were represented by WHO grade IV tumors that were sampled at initial rather than recurrent diagnosis. The sequencing target for blood libraries was about 4.5- to 11-fold coverage of roughly 1 million peripheral T cells. To gauge divergence between tissue and blood T-cell populations, every tissue-infiltrating repertoire was compared against the peripheral blood repertoire from the same patient. Sequencing of TCR alpha- and beta-chain repertoires was performed on glioma tissue, on non-neoplastic brain tissue, and on matched peripheral blood mononuclear cells. Dexamethasone was administered to glioma patients for six or fewer days before surgery. Three low-grade glioma patients, about 8 primary glioblastoma patients, and three non-glioma patients who contributed non-neoplastic brain tissue made up the paired cohort. Overall study results and their limits: Small numbers underpinned the group comparisons: several glioblastoma patients, three low-grade glioma patients and three non-neoplastic patients. Very few CDR3 sequences were found to be shared between tissue and blood, and this scarcity was attributed to high CDR3 diversity and limited sampling. VJ-independent divergence between tissue and blood was lower than expected in non-neoplastic patients but higher than expected in all gliomas, particularly low-grade gliomas. Patients with low tissue-blood divergence were marked by a signature set of shared blood CDR3 motifs, and this signature set was depleted in highly divergent patients.

Immediately after resection, surgical brain or tumor specimens were cryofrozen in liquid nitrogen, with peripheral blood cells collected concurrently. This clonotype has at least ten counts. The target of this receptor is not known. No much larger clonotype is one base removed from it; base qualities were not supplied. The CDR3, cysteine through phenylalanine, is 11 amino acids long. Left in the record is the CDR3 DNA by itself, 33 bases read in frame from the first base. V and J are truncated by 7 bases and 4 bases respectively, leaving an intervening sequence of 8 bases. CDR1 and CDR2 are drawn from the germline V gene (reference sequence): MNHEY, SMNVEV. The iRepertoire nested amplicon-rescue multiplex PCR (arm-PCR) platform was used to amplify TCR alpha and beta CDR3 regions from RNA. The input for one-step reverse transcription and amplification was about 85-400 ng of either tissue mRNA or PBMC total RNA. Following bead purification, Illumina adapters were added through a secondary multiplex PCR, and the libraries were then gel-purified between 200 and 400 bp. Internal 6-nucleotide barcodes were carried by the libraries and were used for demultiplexing. Sequencing of libraries was performed on an Illumina MiSeq with 2x220 or 2x250 nucleotide paired-end reads. The paper's data handling went like this. Paired reads were merged with FLASH 1.2.11 and aligned to the GRCh37 human genome with BWA-MEM before extracting TRA and TRB reads. V and J assignment used an IMGT-derived reference of cassette sequences and CDR3 motifs that included pseudogenes. Three-frame translation of reads was performed, and productive CDR3s were defined as those with a C...FGXG motif and no stop codons. A clonotype was defined as a unique combination of a V-J cassette pair and a CDR3 amino acid sequence. Reads were filtered by Hamming distance, thresholded by each sample's sequence error rate in mapped regions. TCRdb reanalyzed the raw reads on its own, using fastp at Q25 for trimming and MiXCR for clone calling, and kept in-frame beta chains. Under each unique CDR3 protein, matching rows form one entry showing the most common genes and DNA. For this entry, the V and J calls and clone size follow TCRdb and not the study's own pipeline. This sample is represented by about 410,000 distinct CDR3 sequences; more than 35% of them were singletons. Clones ranked in the top ten supply about 12% of the sample.

The sequence derives from a human donor with low-grade glioma or glioblastoma, undergoing nonglioma brain surgery, or in good health (not recorded which). Rearrangement joined TRBV27 to TRBJ2-7, with the D segment identity uncertain. The material sequenced was glioma tissue, nonneoplastic brain tissue, or PBMCs (not recorded which). In nucleotides, the sequence is TGTGCCAGCACCCGTCATTACGAGCAGTACTTC. Translated, it reads CASTRHYEQYF.